These 24 T cell receptor beta chains were sequenced from one sample in a study of T cells in Graves' hyperthyroidism and ophthalmopathy. Regions amplified from RNA transcripts were the TCR beta CDR3 regions. An initial round of RT-PCR targeting the TCR CDR3 relied on the HTBI primer set. From the multiplex PCR reads, TCRdb called clonotypes with MiXCR, one entry per CDR3 protein. The sample includes 500,000 to 650,000 distinct CDR3 sequences, about 14% of them seen just once. The specimen sequenced was blood. The receptors were sampled from a woman aged 45 to 65 with Graves' ophthalmopathy.

This clonotype was picked up many times. The DNA of the CDR3 is TGTGCCAGCAGTCCAATAGGGAACACCGGGGAGCTGTTTTTT. Residues: CASSPIGNTGELFF. J is TRBJ2-2 and V is TRBV28; D call uncertain. Germline CDR1 reads MDHEN; CDR2 reads SYDVKM. Trimming cost V 5 bases and J 1 base, with 8 bases left between them. This CDR3 is 14 amino acids long.

Comment on this clonotype: A much larger clonotype is one base distant, so this may be a read error. Here the CDR3 omits its conserved ending phenylalanine or tryptophan, so a read error is the likely source. The chain uses TRBV20-1 and TRBJ2-5; 11 bases are shared with TRBD2. CDR1 and CDR2 from the germline V gene are DFQATT and SNEGSKA (reference sequence). The CDR3 is 14 residues long. The junction had 8 bases not matched to a gene; V was cut back by 7 bases and J by 4 bases. The chain's CDR3 is CSVRLAGLGETQYL. In nucleotides, the CDR3 is TGCAGTGTAAGACTAGCGGGACTGGGAGAGACCCAGTACCTC.

This clonotype was recorded many times. The rearrangement joins TRBV20-1 to TRBJ2-7; TRBD2 agrees at 12 bases. Germline V CDR1 and CDR2: DFQATT, SNEGSKA (reference sequence). The trim removed 6 bases at V and 2 bases at J, leaving 8 bases unmatched. The length of the CDR3 is 15 residues. The CDR3 reads CSARLRTSGTYEQYF. The CDR3 nucleotides are TGCAGTGCCAGACTCCGGACTAGCGGGACCTACGAGCAGTACTTC.

This clonotype was seen at least ten times. The chain carries TRBV2 and TRBJ1-2, with 8 bases aligning to TRBD1. The CDR3 sequence is 13 residues long. J gave up 5 bases and V 2 bases, and 1 base lay outside the gene matches. Germline V CDR1 and CDR2: SNHLY, FYNNEI. Here the CDR3 reads CASSETGGYGYTF. CDR3 DNA sequence: TGTGCCAGCAGTGAAACAGGGGGTTATGGCTACACCTTC.

This clonotype occurred many times. The V and J genes are TRBV12-3 or TRBV12-4 and TRBJ2-5; 7 bases map to TRBD2. The CDR3 covers 14 residues. Trimming cost V 3 bases and J 7 bases; bases outside gene matches: 8. The CDR3 region has the DNA TGTGCCAGCAGTTTCGGACTAGTCGGTTGGACCCAGTACTTC. Amino acid sequence: CASSFGLVGWTQYF.

The table lists this clonotype with many counts. The chain joins TRBV9 to TRBJ2-1; D is perhaps TRBD2 (7 bases). The CDR3 is 18 residues long. Between the trimmed V and J ends, which lost 4 bases and 3 bases, there was a span of 23 bases. Germline V lookup: CDR1 SGDLS, CDR2 YYNGEE. Here the CDR3 reads CASSISNGGGRGYNEQFF. The DNA of the CDR3 is TGTGCCAGCAGCATCAGCAACGGGGGCGGGAGAGGCTACAATGAGCAGTTCTTC.

This clonotype was picked up a small number of times. A read error may account for a junction end that differs from germline. The V and J genes are TRBV28 and TRBJ1-1, with D perhaps TRBD1 (6 bases). The CDR3 has 13 residues. CDR1 is MDHEN and CDR2 is SYDVKM in the germline V gene. The CDR3 sequence is CASSSTSRGLASF. CDR3 sequence (DNA): TGTGCCAGCAGTTCAACCAGCAGGGGTTTAGCTTCCTTT.

V is TRBV7-9 and J is TRBJ1-1, with unresolved D. In germline, CDR1 is SEHNR, CDR2 FQNEAQ (reference sequence). Between the trimmed V and J ends, which lost 4 bases and 1 base, there was a span of 19 bases. CDR3 length equals 17 residues. This chain's CDR3 is CASSSTGATTPNTEAFF. The DNA for the CDR3 is TGTGCCAGCAGCTCCACGGGTGCCACTACCCCGAACACTGAAGCTTTCTTT.

This clonotype was observed at least ten times. The chain couples TRBV7-9 to TRBJ1-5, with D hard to call. Germline loops: CDR1 SEHNR, CDR2 FQNEAQ (reference sequence). Trimming took 4 bases from V and 10 from J, leaving 11 bases between them. The CDR3 has 12 amino acids. CDR3 in amino acids: CASSSDLNPQHF. In DNA, the CDR3 is TGTGCCAGCAGCTCGGACCTCAATCCCCAGCATTTT.

This clonotype was counted many times. The chain recombines TRBV11-2 with TRBJ2-5; D is uncertain. The CDR3 length is 14 residues. Trimming left V 7 bases short and J 3 bases short, with 15 bases between. Germline values: CDR1 SGHAT, CDR2 FQNNGV. The CDR3 nucleotides are TGTGCCAGCACCCAGGAACCGGGTAAAGAGACCCAGTACTTC. Translating gives CASTQEPGKETQYF.

This clonotype was detected many times. This chain links TRBV7-3 with TRBJ2-5; D assignment may be TRBD1 or TRBD2 (5 bases each). V was pared by 8 bases and J by 5 bases, with 15 bases between. Germline CDR1 reads SGHTA; CDR2 reads FQGTGA. This CDR3 has 13 residues. The chain's CDR3 is CASQRGVGETQYF. CDR3 nucleotide sequence: TGTGCCAGCCAAAGAGGGGTCGGGGAGACCCAGTACTTC.

The V gene is TRBV27, the J gene TRBJ1-4; D ambiguous. Germline-derived CDR1 and CDR2 are MNHEY and SMNVEV (reference sequence). There are 14 residues in the CDR3. Trimming pared 1 base from V and 8 bases from J, leaving 11 bases between. The CDR3 coding sequence is TGTGCCAGCAGTTTATTTCCTCAAGGGGAAAAACTGTTTTTT. Protein product: CASSLFPQGEKLFF. The whole variable domain, filled in from reference TRBV27 and TRBJ1-4, reads EAQVTQNPRYLITVTGKKLTVTCSQNMNHEYMSWYRQDPGLGLRQIYYSMNVEVTDKGDVPEGYKVSRKEKRNFPLILESPSPNQTSLYFCASSLFPQGEKLFFGSGTQLSVL.

Comments on this clonotype: Being one base from a much bigger clone, this may be a read error. The chain combines TRBV28 with TRBJ1-1, with a possible D match to TRBD1 (5 bases). This CDR3 comprises 16 residues. Germline V gives CDR1 MDHEN, CDR2 SYDVKM. CDR3 sequence: CASSLPLGHMNAEAFF. The CDR3 region has the DNA TGTGCCAGCAGTTTACCGCTGGGGCACATGAACGCTGAAGCTTTCTTT. Complete variable domain (other parts from reference TRBV28 and TRBJ1-1): DVKVTQSSRYLVKRTGEKVFLECVQDMDHENMFWYRQDPGLGLRLIYFSYDVKMKEKGDIPEGYSVSREKKERFSLILESASTNQTSMYLCASSLPLGHMNAEAFFGQGTRLTVV.

This clonotype was found many times. This chain links TRBV11-2 with TRBJ2-7, with a tentative D call TRBD1 (5 bases). The CDR3 spans 13 residues. Trimming took 5 bases from V and 6 from J, leaving 14 bases between them. Germline loops: CDR1 SGHAT, CDR2 FQNNGV. CDR3 loop: CASSAQTVSEQYF. The CDR3 bases are TGTGCCAGCAGCGCCCAGACAGTCTCCGAGCAGTACTTC.

This clonotype came up many times. The V call is TRBV12-3 or TRBV12-4, the J call TRBJ2-2; maybe TRBD1 (5 bases). The better agreement between TRBJ1-1 and the DNA end casts doubt on the J call. This CDR3 is built from 15 residues. The DNA for the CDR3 is TGTGCCAGCAGCCCTCTGGGACTCTCTAACCGGGGAGCTTTCTTT. This gives the protein CASSPLGLSNRGAFF.

This clonotype was seen repeatedly, ten times or more. The chain uses TRBV3-1 and TRBJ2-2, with TRBD1 matching 8 bases. V was clipped by 7 bases and J by 1 base; unmatched bases: 2. Germline-derived CDR1 and CDR2 are LGHDT and YNNKEL (reference sequence). This CDR3 has 14 residues. The CDR3 is CASKGTGNTGELFF. The CDR3 nucleotides are TGTGCCAGCAAAGGGACAGGGAACACCGGGGAGCTGTTTTTT.

This clonotype was observed many times. The chain uses TRBV7-9 and TRBJ2-2; D might be TRBD2 (6 bases). V lost 5 bases and J lost 6, with 22 bases in between. CDR3 length: 17 amino acids. CDR1 and CDR2 from the germline V gene are SEHNR and FQNEAQ (reference sequence). DNA of the CDR3: TGTGCCAGCAGCGCCAACGGGAGAAACCTCTCCCCCGGGGAGCTGTTTTTT. This gives the protein CASSANGRNLSPGELFF.

This clonotype has at least ten counts. The rearrangement joins TRBV12-3 or TRBV12-4 to TRBJ2-5, with TRBD1 matching 7 bases. This CDR3 region has 14 residues. The junction had 11 bases not matched to a gene; V was cut back by 6 bases and J by 7 bases. The CDR3 protein is CASSTTGSRRTQYF. For the CDR3, the DNA is TGTGCCAGCAGCACGACAGGGTCTCGGAGGACCCAGTACTTC.

This clonotype turned up a few times. The CDR3 DNA follows: TGTGCCAGCTCGGACAGGGATGCGGTAGCTTTCTTT. Amino acid sequence: CASSDRDAVAFF. This chain joins TRBV14 and TRBJ1-1, with 8 bases identical to TRBD1. Germline CDR1 SGHDN, CDR2 FVKESK. V lost 8 bases and J lost 10; bases outside the gene matches: 9. The CDR3 has 12 residues. Supplemented by reference TRBV14 and TRBJ1-1, the full variable domain reads EAGVTQFPSHSVIEKGQTVTLRCDPISGHDNLYWYRRVMGKEIKFLLHFVKESKQDESGMPNNRFLAERTGGTYSTLKVQPAELEDSGVYFCASSDRDAVAFFGQGTRLTVV.

This chain uses TRBV5-1 with TRBJ1-5; D gene uncertain. Germline CDR1 reads SGHRS; CDR2 reads YFSETQ. The CDR3 runs 14 residues. V dropped 5 bases and J dropped 2 bases, with 11 bases sitting between them. The CDR3 region has the DNA TGCGCCAGCAGTCTGGATTGGGGCAATCAGCCCCAGCATTTT. It translates to CASSLDWGNQPQHF.

V and J are TRBV6-5 and TRBJ1-2; TRBD1 matches at 9 bases. Trimming took 2 bases from V and 8 from J; bases not matched to a gene: 6. The CDR3 length is 14 residues. Germline CDR1 reads MNHEY; CDR2 reads SVGAGI. The CDR3 nucleotides read TGTGCCAGCAGTTACACCGGGACAGGGCGCGGCTACACCTTC. Translated, it gives CASSYTGTGRGYTF.

In its sample, this clonotype was seen many times. CDR3 nucleotide sequence: TGTGCCTGGAGTTCGTGGGGGCGCGACACCGGGGAGCTGTTTTTT. Encoded protein: CAWSSWGRDTGELFF. The chain has TRBV30 and TRBJ2-2; D is possibly TRBD1 (6 bases). Trimming shortened V by 2 bases and J by 3 bases, and 13 bases separated the two germline ends. The germline V gene has CDR1 GTSNPN and CDR2 SVGIG (reference sequence). The CDR3 consists of 15 residues.

In its sample, this clonotype was seen many times. The rearrangement links TRBV7-2 to TRBJ1-1, with D unresolved. V was trimmed by 5 bases and J by 1 base, leaving 11 bases between them. The CDR3 is 14 amino acids. CDR1 is SGHTA and CDR2 is FQGNSA in the germline V gene. The CDR3 coding sequence is TGTGCCAGCAGCGCACAGATGGGGAACACTGAAGCTTTCTTT. Translated, it gives CASSAQMGNTEAFF.

This clonotype has a count of ten or more. V usage is TRBV7-2 and J usage is TRBJ2-1, with 10 bases matching TRBD2. Germline CDR1 and CDR2: SGHTA and FQGNSA. CDR3 length: 15 residues. Losses at the gene ends were 3 bases for V and 6 bases for J; bases not matched to a gene: 5. CDR3 protein: CASSFPLAGVNEQFF. The CDR3 DNA sequence: TGTGCCAGCAGCTTTCCCCTAGCGGGAGTCAATGAGCAGTTCTTC.